The clone carrying this T cell receptor (beta chain) was found a few times. Its antigen is as yet unknown. These data are taken from a study of Graves' ophthalmopathy and Graves' hyperthyroidism. Study as a whole: No progression to ophthalmopathy over 18 months defined stable hyperthyroidism.

Researchers took RNA transcripts and amplified TCR beta CDR3 regions from them. Investigators did first-round RT-PCR with HTBI primers, then second-round multiplex PCR. One entry per CDR3 protein results from TCRdb running MiXCR on the multiplex PCR reads. The sample has over a million distinct CDR3 sequences; about 40% are singletons. Study results and caveats: Blood also held most thyroid clonotypes expanded above 0.001 frequency.

Clinical symptoms, serum thyroxine, TRAb, thyroid ultrasound and orbital computed tomography were relied on for diagnosis. The CDR3 covers 17 residues. The V gene lost 1 base and the J gene lost 2 bases, with 18 bases spanning the gap. CDR1 and CDR2 from the germline V gene are SEHNR and FQNEAQ (reference sequence). Sequenced: peripheral blood or thyroid tissue (not recorded which). The origin of this receptor is an adult man with Graves' hyperthyroidism. The gene calls are TRBV7-9 and TRBJ2-7; tentatively, D is TRBD1 (5 bases). DNA for the CDR3: TGTGCCAGCAGCTTAGACGGTAGGCAGGGTCTTACCTACGAGCAGTACTTC. It translates to CASSLDGRQGLTYEQYF.